The T cell receptor (beta chain) described here comes from a study of blood T cell repertoires in COVID-19. At the level of the study: Sources were T cells, B-cell-depleted T cells, or PBMCs; the material itself was cDNA or gDNA.

Measured with immunoSEQ multiplex PCR; TCRdb has only the in-frame clones, and not every one. The profile covers roughly 100,000 clones, with more than 75% appearing a single time and roughly 29% taken by the ten largest. The receptor was derived from a man in his 60s with acute or convalescent COVID-19. The sample consisted of peripheral blood.

Written as DNA, the CDR3 is TGTGCCAGCAGTGAAGTAGGAGTAATAGGGACCCAGTACTTC. Protein: CASSEVGVIGTQYF. J is TRBJ2-5 and V is TRBV25-1; D unresolved. CDR1 and CDR2 (germline): MGHDK, SYGVNS. V was cut by 2 bases and J by 7 bases, with 14 bases left in between. The CDR3 loop spans 14 amino acids.